This T cell receptor beta chain is from a study of blood T cell repertoires in COVID-19. For the study at large: Collection of acute and convalescent COVID-19 samples took place in the United States, Italy and Spain. T cells, B-cell-depleted T cells, or PBMCs provided the cDNA or gDNA that served as material.

Original handling: Reference gene primer amplification gave estimated nucleated cell counts. Assay used: immunoSEQ multiplex PCR; TCRdb lists only in-frame clones, some missing. D and trimming were read from the DNA, whereas the V and J calls and clone size are those reported in that table. The sample holds approximately 240,000 clones, approximately 80% seen once. CDR1 and CDR2 (germline): SGHRS, YFSETQ. V shed 4 bases, J shed 2 bases, and the junction held 5 bases outside the gene matches. This CDR3 contains 14 residues. V is TRBV5-1 and J is TRBJ1-1, with 7 bases lining up with TRBD1. What was sequenced was peripheral blood. The source of this sequence is a middle-aged woman who had recovered from COVID-19. The CDR3 nucleotides read TGCGCCAGCAGCGAACAGGGGTTTAACACTGAAGCTTTCTTT. It translates to CASSEQGFNTEAFF.